The clone carrying this T cell receptor (beta chain) was found a few times. The antigen is undetermined. The source of the sample is a study of beta chain features in type 1 diabetes. General study points: Healthy donors had naive, central memory and Treg TCRB repertoires that appeared less similar than those seen among patients.

Cell sorting via CD45RO/CCR7/CD25/CD127/CD95/CD27 was performed to obtain CD4+ naive, central memory, regulatory and stem cell-like memory cells. Expressed TCRB transcripts got sequenced, as all isolated RNA was reverse transcribed. Sequencing was performed with immunoSEQ multiplex PCR; in TCRdb, only in-frame clones are kept and a portion is missing. The sample comprises a few hundred thousand clones, more than 9.5% of which are singletons, and 0.015% rests with the top ten. This sequence was found in a woman in her thirties in good health. The specimen sequenced was naive CD4+ T cells from blood.

DNA for the CDR3: TGTGCCAGCAGCCAGCGCGGTGGCGGGATGGTAGATACGCAGTATTTT. It yields the protein CASSQRGGGMVDTQYF. The chain has TRBV4-2 and TRBJ2-3; a weak D match, TRBD2 (6 bases). CDR3 length equals 16 residues. The V and J ends lost 3 bases and 5 bases respectively, with 18 bases between them. The germline V gene has CDR1 LGHNA and CDR2 YNFKEQ.